These T cell receptor beta chains were read from a single sample in a study of blood T cell repertoires in COVID-19. The table came from immunoSEQ multiplex PCR; TCRdb's copy has only in-frame clones and leaves some out. The sample consists of fewer than 250,000 clones, almost 85% of them appearing once. The sample consisted of peripheral blood. The receptor source for this set is an elderly woman with acute or convalescent COVID-19. Each CDR3 is given with its conserved first and last residue. The order of the fields is clone size, V gene, J gene, D gene, CDR3 protein, CDR3 DNA. D genes are given only for firm matches. Some rows mark clone size as missing; the rest say once, few, many or name a class of expanded clone.

-	TRBV18	TRBJ2-1	-	CASSPPLVNEQFF	TGTGCCAGCTCACCACCCCTAGTTAATGAGCAGTTCTTC
once	TRBV27	TRBJ2-3	TRBD2	CASSRTSGRDTQYF	TGTGCCAGCAGCCGGACTAGCGGGAGGGATACGCAGTATTTT
-	TRBV7-2	TRBJ2-7	TRBD1	CASSTGTAYEQYF	TGTGCCAGCAGCACCGGGACAGCCTACGAGCAGTACTTC
-	TRBV6-5	TRBJ1-2	-	CASRQQGERYGYTF	TGTGCCAGCAGACAACAGGGCGAACGGTATGGCTACACCTTC
-	TRBV2	TRBJ2-5	-	CASSGQAETQYF	TGTGCCAGCAGCGGACAAGCGGAGACCCAGTACTTC
-	TRBV4-1	TRBJ1-4	-	CASSQGSGRNEKLFF	TGCGCCAGCAGCCAAGGTTCGGGGAGAAATGAAAAACTGTTTTTT
-	TRBV12-3/TRBV12-4	TRBJ1-2	-	CASSLGLSSGYTF	TGTGCCAGCAGTTTAGGTCTTAGTAGTGGCTACACCTTC
-	TRBV6-5	TRBJ1-5	-	CASQQDSNQPQHF	TGTGCCAGCCAACAGGATAGCAATCAGCCCCAGCATTTT
-	TRBV28	TRBJ1-4	-	CASSLGGSTNEKLFF	TGTGCCAGCAGTTTAGGGGGCTCAACTAATGAAAAACTGTTTTTT
few	TRBV5-1	TRBJ2-2	-	CASTTSGSFTGELFF	TGCGCCAGCACCACCTCGGGGAGTTTCACCGGGGAGCTGTTTTTT
-	TRBV27	TRBJ2-1	-	CASSFEGRVQFF	TGTGCCAGCAGTTTTGAGGGTAGGGTGCAGTTCTTC
-	TRBV11-2	TRBJ2-3	TRBD2	CASSLVTSGRADTQYF	TGTGCCAGCAGCTTAGTTACTAGCGGGAGGGCAGATACGCAGTATTTT
-	TRBV6-5	TRBJ2-7	-	CATMVGTLPYEQYF	TGTGCCACGATGGTGGGGACACTCCCCTACGAGCAGTACTTC
few	TRBV5-1	TRBJ2-1	-	CASSLGPGTGYNEQFF	TGCGCCAGCAGCTTGGGTCCGGGAACGGGTTACAATGAGCAGTTCTTC
-	TRBV5-4	TRBJ2-3	-	CASSEGASASTDTQYF	TGTGCCAGCAGCGAAGGGGCTAGCGCAAGCACAGATACGCAGTATTTT
-	TRBV13	TRBJ2-3	-	CASSAWGDTDTQYF	TGTGCCAGCAGCGCTTGGGGGGATACAGATACGCAGTATTTT